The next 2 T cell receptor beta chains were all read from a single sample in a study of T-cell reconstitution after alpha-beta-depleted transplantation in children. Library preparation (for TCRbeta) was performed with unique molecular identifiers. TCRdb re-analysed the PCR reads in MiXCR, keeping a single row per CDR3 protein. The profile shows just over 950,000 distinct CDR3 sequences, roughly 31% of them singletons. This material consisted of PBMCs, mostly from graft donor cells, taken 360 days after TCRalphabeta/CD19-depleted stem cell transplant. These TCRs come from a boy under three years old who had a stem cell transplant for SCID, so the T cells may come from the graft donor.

The CDR3 spells CASSLGAGAGQETQYF. For the CDR3, the DNA is TGCGCCAGCAGCTTGGGGGCAGGGGCTGGCCAAGAGACCCAGTACTTC. This chain uses TRBV5-1 with TRBJ2-5; D might be TRBD1 (6 bases). This CDR3 is built from 16 residues. V was shortened by 0 bases and J by 1 base, with 13 bases between the two germline ends. Germline-derived CDR1 and CDR2 are SGHRS and YFSETQ.

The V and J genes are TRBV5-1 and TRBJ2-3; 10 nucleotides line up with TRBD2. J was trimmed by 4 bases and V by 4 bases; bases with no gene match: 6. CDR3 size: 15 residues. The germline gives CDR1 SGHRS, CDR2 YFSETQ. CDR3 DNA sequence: TGCGCCAGCAGCCGACTAGCGGGCGGTCCAGATACGCAGTATTTT. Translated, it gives CASSRLAGGPDTQYF. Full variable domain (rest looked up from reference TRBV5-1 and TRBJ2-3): KAGVTQTPRYLIKTRGQQVTLSCSPISGHRSVSWYQQTPGQGLQFLFEYFSETQRNKGNFPGRFSGRQFSNSRSEMNVSTLELGDSALYLCASSRLAGGPDTQYFGPGTRLTVL.